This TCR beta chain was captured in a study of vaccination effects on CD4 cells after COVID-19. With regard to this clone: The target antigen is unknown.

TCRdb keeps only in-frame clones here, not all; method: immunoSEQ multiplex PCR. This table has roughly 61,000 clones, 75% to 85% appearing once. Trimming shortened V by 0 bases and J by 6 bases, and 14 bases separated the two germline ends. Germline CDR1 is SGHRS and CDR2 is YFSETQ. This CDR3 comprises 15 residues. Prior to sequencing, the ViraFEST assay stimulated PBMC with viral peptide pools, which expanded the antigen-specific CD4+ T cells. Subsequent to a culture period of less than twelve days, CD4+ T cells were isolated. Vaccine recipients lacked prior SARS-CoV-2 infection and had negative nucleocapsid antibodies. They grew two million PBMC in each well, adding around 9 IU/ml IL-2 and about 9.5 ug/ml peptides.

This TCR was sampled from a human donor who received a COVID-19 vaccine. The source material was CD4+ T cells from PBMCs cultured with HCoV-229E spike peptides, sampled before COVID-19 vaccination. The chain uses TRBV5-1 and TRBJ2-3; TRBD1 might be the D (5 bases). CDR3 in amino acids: CASSLEQGSVDTQYF. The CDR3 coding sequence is TGCGCCAGCAGCTTGGAGCAGGGCTCGGTTGATACGCAGTATTTT.